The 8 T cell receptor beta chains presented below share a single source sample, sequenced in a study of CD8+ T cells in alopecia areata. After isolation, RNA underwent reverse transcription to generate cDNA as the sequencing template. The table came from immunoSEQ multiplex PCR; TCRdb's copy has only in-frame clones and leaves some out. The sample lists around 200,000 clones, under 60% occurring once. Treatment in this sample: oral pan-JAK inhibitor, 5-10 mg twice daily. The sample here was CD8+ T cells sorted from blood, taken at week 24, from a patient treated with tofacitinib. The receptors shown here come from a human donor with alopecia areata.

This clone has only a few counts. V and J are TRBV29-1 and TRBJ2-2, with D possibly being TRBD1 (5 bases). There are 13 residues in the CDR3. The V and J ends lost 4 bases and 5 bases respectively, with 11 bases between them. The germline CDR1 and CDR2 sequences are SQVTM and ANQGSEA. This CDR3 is CSVVQERTGELFF. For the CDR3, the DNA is TGCAGCGTTGTACAGGAGCGAACCGGGGAGCTGTTTTTT.

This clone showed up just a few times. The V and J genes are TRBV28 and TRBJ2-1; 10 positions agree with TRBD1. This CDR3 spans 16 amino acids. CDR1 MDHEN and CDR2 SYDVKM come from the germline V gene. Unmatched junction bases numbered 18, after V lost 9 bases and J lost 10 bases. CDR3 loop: CASLTPRTGGSEEQFF. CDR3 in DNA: TGTGCCAGTCTGACGCCGCGGACAGGGGGATCGGAGGAGCAGTTCTTC. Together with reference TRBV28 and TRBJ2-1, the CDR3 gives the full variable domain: DVKVTQSSRYLVKRTGEKVFLECVQDMDHENMFWYRQDPGLGLRLIYFSYDVKMKEKGDIPEGYSVSREKKERFSLILESASTNQTSMYLCASLTPRTGGSEEQFFGPGTRLTVL.

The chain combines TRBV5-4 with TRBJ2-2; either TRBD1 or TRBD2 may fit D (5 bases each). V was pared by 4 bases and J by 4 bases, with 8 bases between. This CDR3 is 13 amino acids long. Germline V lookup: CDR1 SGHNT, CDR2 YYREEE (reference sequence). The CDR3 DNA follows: TGTGCCAGCAGCCCGGGGCCCACCGGGGAGCTGTTTTTT. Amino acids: CASSPGPTGELFF.

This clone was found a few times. The CDR3 loop reads CSVEETPDSLTVGTQYF. CDR3 in DNA: TGCAGCGTTGAAGAGACCCCCGATAGTCTAACTGTTGGGACCCAGTACTTC. This chain joins TRBV29-1 and TRBJ2-5; D gene unclear. The V and J ends lost 0 bases and 7 bases respectively, with 24 bases between them. The CDR3 extends over 17 amino acids. Germline V lookup: CDR1 SQVTM, CDR2 ANQGSEA.

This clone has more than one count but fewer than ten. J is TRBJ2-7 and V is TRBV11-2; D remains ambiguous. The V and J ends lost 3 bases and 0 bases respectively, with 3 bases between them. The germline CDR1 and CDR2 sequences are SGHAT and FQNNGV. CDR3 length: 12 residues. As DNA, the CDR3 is TGTGCCAGCAGCTTCGGCTCCTACGAGCAGTACTTC. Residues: CASSFGSYEQYF.

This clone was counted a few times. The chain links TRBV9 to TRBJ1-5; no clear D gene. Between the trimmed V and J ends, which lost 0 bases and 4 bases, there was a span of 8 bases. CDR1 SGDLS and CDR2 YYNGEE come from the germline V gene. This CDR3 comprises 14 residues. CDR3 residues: CASSVGSVNQPQHF. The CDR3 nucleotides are TGTGCCAGCAGCGTAGGCAGTGTAAATCAGCCCCAGCATTTT.

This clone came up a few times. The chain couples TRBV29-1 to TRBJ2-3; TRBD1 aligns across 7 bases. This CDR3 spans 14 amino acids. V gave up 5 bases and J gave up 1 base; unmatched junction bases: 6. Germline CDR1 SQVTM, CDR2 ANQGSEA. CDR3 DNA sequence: TGCAGCGTTCAGGGACAGTCCCGCACAGATACGCAGTATTTT. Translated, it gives CSVQGQSRTDTQYF.

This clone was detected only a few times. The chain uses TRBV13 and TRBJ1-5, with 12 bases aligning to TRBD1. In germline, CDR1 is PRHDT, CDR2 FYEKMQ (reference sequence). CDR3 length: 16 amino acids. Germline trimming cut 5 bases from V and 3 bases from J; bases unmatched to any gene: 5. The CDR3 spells CASSQRDRGLNQPQHF. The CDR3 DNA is TGTGCCAGCAGCCAACGGGACAGGGGGCTCAATCAGCCCCAGCATTTT. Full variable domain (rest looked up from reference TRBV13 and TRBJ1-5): AAGVIQSPRHLIKEKRETATLKCYPIPRHDTVYWYQQGPGQDPQFLISFYEKMQSDKGSIPDRFSAQQFSDYHSELNMSSLELGDSALYFCASSQRDRGLNQPQHFGDGTRLSIL.